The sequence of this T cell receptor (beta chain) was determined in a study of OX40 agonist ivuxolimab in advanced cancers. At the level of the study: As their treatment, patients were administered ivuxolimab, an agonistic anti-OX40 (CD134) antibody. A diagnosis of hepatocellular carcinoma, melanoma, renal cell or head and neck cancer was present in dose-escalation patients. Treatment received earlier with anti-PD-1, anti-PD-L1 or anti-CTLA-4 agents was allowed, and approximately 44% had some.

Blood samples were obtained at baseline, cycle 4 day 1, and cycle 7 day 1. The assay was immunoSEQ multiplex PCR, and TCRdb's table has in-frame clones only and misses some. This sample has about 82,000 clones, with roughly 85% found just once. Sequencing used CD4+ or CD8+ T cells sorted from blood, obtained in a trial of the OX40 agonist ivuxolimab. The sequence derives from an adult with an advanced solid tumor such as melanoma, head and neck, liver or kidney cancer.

CDR3 nucleotides: TGTGCCAGCAGCTTAGACGGGGCTAGCGGGGCTAGGGCCCAGTACTTC. This encodes CASSLDGASGARAQYF. V usage is TRBV7-2 and J usage is TRBJ2-5, with 9 bases aligning to TRBD2. V lost 1 base to trimming and J lost 9 bases; unmatched junction nucleotides: 12. Germline CDR1 SGHTA, CDR2 FQGNSA. The CDR3 loop spans 16 amino acids.